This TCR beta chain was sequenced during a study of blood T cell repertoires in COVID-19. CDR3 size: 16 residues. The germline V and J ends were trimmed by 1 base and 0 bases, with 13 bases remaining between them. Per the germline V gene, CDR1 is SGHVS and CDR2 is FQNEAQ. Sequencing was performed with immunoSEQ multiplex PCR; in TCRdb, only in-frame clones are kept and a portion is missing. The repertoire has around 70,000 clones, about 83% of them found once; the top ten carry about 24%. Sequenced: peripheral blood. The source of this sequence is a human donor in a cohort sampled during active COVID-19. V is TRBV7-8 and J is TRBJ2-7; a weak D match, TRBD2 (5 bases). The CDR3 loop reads CASSLDVGESSYEQYF. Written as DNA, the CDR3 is TGTGCCAGCAGCTTAGATGTGGGAGAGAGCTCCTACGAGCAGTACTTC.